This T cell receptor beta chain is from a study of identical twins. Points on this clonotype: The antigen is unknown.

V trimming: 6 bases; J trimming: 0 bases; junction bases outside the gene matches: 10. Germline lookup yields CDR1 MNHNS and CDR2 SASEGT. The CDR3 has 17 amino acids. One entry per CDR3 protein results from TCRdb running MiXCR on the 5' RACE reads. Of 300,000 to 400,000 distinct CDR3 sequences listed, approximately 13% are singletons. The study's findings and limits: Excess sharing between twins was weaker in beta out-of-frame sequences.

This same sample was also part of a study on yellow fever vaccine responses in identical twins.

This TCR was sampled from a woman younger than 30 in good health. Material: CD8+ T cells sorted from blood. The chain combines TRBV6-1 with TRBJ2-7; 11 bases fit TRBD1. The CDR3 region is CASSPLGQGAPSYEQYF. The CDR3 DNA is TGTGCCAGCAGCCCCTTAGGACAGGGGGCCCCCTCCTACGAGCAGTACTTC.